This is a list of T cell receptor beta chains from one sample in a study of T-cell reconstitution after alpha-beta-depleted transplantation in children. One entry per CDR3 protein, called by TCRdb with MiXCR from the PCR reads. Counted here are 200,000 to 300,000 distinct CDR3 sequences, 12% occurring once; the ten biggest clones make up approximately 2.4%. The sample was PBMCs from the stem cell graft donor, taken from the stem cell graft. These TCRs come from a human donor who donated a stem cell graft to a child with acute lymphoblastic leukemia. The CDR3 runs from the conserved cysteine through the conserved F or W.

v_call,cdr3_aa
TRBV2,CASQQVNQPQHF
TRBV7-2,CASSPGTGWGSPLHF
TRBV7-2,CASSPTGIGSNQPQHF
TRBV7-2,CASSQSPAYNQPQHF
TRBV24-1,CATRPGQPSGANVLTF
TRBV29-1,CSVNRGNTEAFF
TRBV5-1,CASSGGPPNIQYF
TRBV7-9,CASEDSGSEQFF
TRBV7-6,CASSSRLAEQETQYF
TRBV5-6,CASSLIGGTKLTGELFF
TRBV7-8,CASSRDRIKAFF